The 7 T cell receptor beta chains below come from one sample, sequenced in a study of T-cell memory formation after mild COVID-19 (dated by TCRdb to about 2021). Receptors were amplified or captured by 5' RACE. Instrument used: Illumina NovaSeq 6000. In TCRdb, the public reads were trimmed at Q25 with fastp and aligned with MiXCR, with productive beta chains retained. Entries that share a CDR3 protein sequence are merged under the most common genes and DNA. This sample holds roughly 580,000 distinct CDR3 sequences; approximately 19% were observed only once. The top ten hold around 12% of the sample. The sequencing sample was made of PBMCs or a T cell subset sorted from them (not recorded which). These receptors were obtained from an adult woman who had mild COVID-19 (a few samples of this study predate the infection). The sample titles of this study are shuffled in the database, so cell type and time point are left out; the donor was told from shared clones.

The rearrangement joins TRBV7-6 to TRBJ2-7; a weak D match, TRBD2 (6 bases). This CDR3 has 14 amino acids. V gave up 3 bases and J gave up 7 bases, with 16 bases separating them. CDR1 SGHVS and CDR2 FNYEAQ come from the germline V gene. The CDR3 DNA sequence: TGTGCCAGCAGCTTCGGCGGGACTCCTTGGGAGCAGTACTTC. Translating gives CASSFGGTPWEQYF. The full variable domain, completed using reference TRBV7-6 and TRBJ2-7, is GAGVSQSPRYKVTKRGQDVALRCDPISGHVSLYWYRQALGQGPEFLTYFNYEAQQDKSGLPNDRFSAERPEGSISTLTIQRTEQRDSAMYRCASSFGGTPWEQYFGPGTRLTVT.

This clonotype was detected a few times. The rearrangement uses TRBV20-1 and TRBJ2-3; 7 bases are shared with TRBD2. With 3 bases clipped from V and 6 bases from J, the junction kept 6 bases outside the gene matches. Looked up from germline, CDR1 is DFQATT and CDR2 is SNEGSKA (reference sequence). The CDR3 totals 13 residues. The CDR3 loop reads CSARRTSSDTQYF. In nucleotides, the CDR3 is TGCAGTGCTAGGAGGACTAGTTCGGATACGCAGTATTTT.

This clonotype was recorded once. J is TRBJ1-2 and V is TRBV6-1; a possible D gene is TRBD1 (5 bases). The CDR3 spans 13 residues. V was trimmed by 4 bases and J by 4 bases, leaving 10 bases between them. Germline CDR1 MNHNS, CDR2 SASEGT. In nucleotides, the CDR3 is TGTGCCAGCAGTGCCGGGACCCGCTATGGCTACACCTTC. This translates into CASSAGTRYGYTF.

The chain couples TRBV7-6 to TRBJ2-3; D is perhaps TRBD1 or TRBD2 (5 bases each). Deletions cut 5 bases from V and 0 bases from J, with 15 bases between. Looked up from germline, CDR1 is SGHVS and CDR2 is FNYEAQ. The CDR3 sequence is 16 residues long. CDR3 amino acids: CASSPRDRSSTDTQYF. CDR3 nucleotides: TGTGCCAGCAGCCCACGGGACCGCTCTAGCACAGATACGCAGTATTTT.

V usage is TRBV7-2 and J usage is TRBJ1-5; 7 bases are shared with TRBD1. Per the germline V gene, CDR1 is SGHTA and CDR2 is FQGNSA. Trimming cost V 5 bases and J 7 bases; bases outside gene matches: 8. This CDR3 is built from 14 residues. CDR3 protein: CASSSQGGRQPQHF. The CDR3 nucleotides are TGTGCCAGCAGCAGTCAGGGGGGCAGACAGCCCCAGCATTTT.

This chain uses TRBV12-3 or TRBV12-4 with TRBJ2-7; 7 nucleotides match TRBD1. The CDR3 consists of 15 residues. V shed 8 bases, J shed 4 bases, and the junction held 14 bases outside the gene matches. This CDR3 reads CASGQALPQDYEQYF. The DNA of the CDR3 is TGTGCCAGCGGACAGGCTCTACCCCAAGATTACGAGCAGTACTTC.

This clonotype appeared a few times. The chain combines TRBV12-3 or TRBV12-4 with TRBJ2-7; D tentatively reads TRBD1 or TRBD2 (5 bases each). V was trimmed by 6 bases and J by 2 bases, leaving 11 bases between them. The length of the CDR3 is 13 residues. The CDR3: CASSPGAPYEQYF. The DNA of the CDR3 is TGTGCCAGCAGCCCCGGGGCCCCCTACGAGCAGTACTTC.